Listed below are T cell receptor beta chains from one sample, sequenced in a study of Ad26.COV2.S vaccination and SARS-CoV-2 variants. Profiled with immunoSEQ multiplex PCR; TCRdb holds only in-frame clones, not every one. The data hold 300,000 to 350,000 clones, with about 86% observed a single time. The sequences come from peripheral blood, collected in a trial of Ad26.COV2.S vaccine versus placebo. Receptor source: a person aged 18-65 years who received the Ad26.COV2.S COVID-19 vaccine or a placebo. The CDR3 runs from the conserved cysteine through the conserved F or W. The order of the fields is J gene, D gene, clone size, V gene, CDR3 DNA, CDR3 protein. D genes are given only for firm matches. Size is stated for part of the rows, as once, few or many counts, or as a class when the clone is expanded.

j_call: TRBJ1-5
d_call: .
clone_size: .
v_call: TRBV28
cdr3_nt: TGTGCCAGCATGGGGGAGGTTCTTAGCAATCAGCCCCAGCATTTT
cdr3_aa: CASMGEVLSNQPQHF

j_call: TRBJ2-7
d_call: TRBD1
clone_size: .
v_call: TRBV10-3
cdr3_nt: TGTGCCAGTCGACAGGGGGTATCCTACGAGCAGTACTTC
cdr3_aa: CASRQGVSYEQYF

j_call: TRBJ1-1
d_call: .
clone_size: .
v_call: TRBV10-3
cdr3_nt: TGTGCCATCAGCGGGGGAGGGGGAGACTACCTTGAAGCTTTCTTT
cdr3_aa: CAISGGGGDYLEAFF

j_call: TRBJ2-3
d_call: TRBD2
clone_size: .
v_call: TRBV9
cdr3_nt: TGTGCCAGCAGCCGAGGGACTACGACAGATACGCAGTATTTT
cdr3_aa: CASSRGTTTDTQYF

j_call: TRBJ2-5
d_call: .
clone_size: .
v_call: TRBV12-3/TRBV12-4
cdr3_nt: TGTGCCAGCACGAATGGGGAGACCCAGTACTTC
cdr3_aa: CASTNGETQYF

j_call: TRBJ2-7
d_call: TRBD1
clone_size: .
v_call: TRBV2
cdr3_nt: TGTGCCAGCAGTGAGGACTGGGGACAGGGGCGGGAAGAGCAGTACTTC
cdr3_aa: CASSEDWGQGREEQYF

j_call: TRBJ2-7
d_call: .
clone_size: .
v_call: TRBV6-5
cdr3_nt: TGTGCCACTAGGGGGTGGGACACCGCCTACGAGCAGTACTTC
cdr3_aa: CATRGWDTAYEQYF

j_call: TRBJ2-5
d_call: TRBD2
clone_size: .
v_call: TRBV3-1/TRBV3-2
cdr3_nt: TGTGCCAGCAGCCAAGATCGTCTAGCGGGCCAAGAGACCCAGTACTTC
cdr3_aa: CASSQDRLAGQETQYF

j_call: TRBJ1-1
d_call: .
clone_size: .
v_call: TRBV6-6
cdr3_nt: TGTGCCAGTAGAGACCTGGGGGGGAACACTGAAGCTTTCTTT
cdr3_aa: CASRDLGGNTEAFF

j_call: TRBJ1-1
d_call: .
clone_size: once
v_call: TRBV27
cdr3_nt: TGTGCCAGCAGTTCCCGAAAGGGGATGGAGGGAACTGAAGCTTTCTTT
cdr3_aa: CASSSRKGMEGTEAFF

j_call: TRBJ2-4
d_call: TRBD1
clone_size: .
v_call: TRBV3-1/TRBV3-2
cdr3_nt: TGTGCCAGCAGCCCCAGGGGGCTGGGGGCCAAAAACATTCAGTACTTC
cdr3_aa: CASSPRGLGAKNIQYF

j_call: TRBJ2-5
d_call: TRBD1
clone_size: .
v_call: TRBV7-2
cdr3_nt: TGTGCCAGCAGCCTGGGACAGTTTCAAGAGACCCAGTACTTC
cdr3_aa: CASSLGQFQETQYF

j_call: TRBJ1-2
d_call: TRBD1
clone_size: .
v_call: TRBV2
cdr3_nt: TGTGCCAGCAGTAGGACAGGATATGGCTACACCTTC
cdr3_aa: CASSRTGYGYTF

j_call: TRBJ1-4
d_call: TRBD1
clone_size: .
v_call: TRBV5-4
cdr3_nt: TGTGCCAGCAGCTTGGACAGGGGGCGCGGGGAAAAACTGTTTTTT
cdr3_aa: CASSLDRGRGEKLFF

j_call: TRBJ2-1
d_call: TRBD1
clone_size: .
v_call: TRBV2
cdr3_nt: TGTGCCAGCAGTGAAAGTGGGACAGGGGACCATGAGCAGTTCTTC
cdr3_aa: CASSESGTGDHEQFF

j_call: TRBJ1-2
d_call: .
clone_size: .
v_call: TRBV5-1
cdr3_nt: TGCGCCAGCAGCTTGGCCCCGCAGAACTATGGCTACACCTTC
cdr3_aa: CASSLAPQNYGYTF

j_call: TRBJ1-2
d_call: TRBD1
clone_size: .
v_call: TRBV28
cdr3_nt: TGTGCCACCGACAGGGCTAACTATGGCTACACCTTC
cdr3_aa: CATDRANYGYTF

j_call: TRBJ1-6
d_call: .
clone_size: .
v_call: TRBV20-1
cdr3_nt: TGCAGTGCTAGTGCCCCGGGACGGGGGAATTCACCCCTCCACTTT
cdr3_aa: CSASAPGRGNSPLHF

j_call: TRBJ2-2
d_call: .
clone_size: .
v_call: TRBV19
cdr3_nt: TGTGCCAGTAGTATAGATCTAACGAGGGAGCTGTTTTTT
cdr3_aa: CASSIDLTRELFF

j_call: TRBJ2-7
d_call: TRBD2
clone_size: .
v_call: TRBV4-2
cdr3_nt: TGTGCCAGCAGCCAAGAGAGCGGGGGGACCTACGAGCAGTACTTC
cdr3_aa: CASSQESGGTYEQYF

j_call: TRBJ2-7
d_call: TRBD1
clone_size: .
v_call: TRBV4-2
cdr3_nt: TGTGCCAGCAGCCATCATTCCGGACAGGGCTCCCTAGCCAGAAGCTCCTACGAGCAGTACTTC
cdr3_aa: CASSHHSGQGSLARSSYEQYF

j_call: TRBJ1-2
d_call: TRBD1
clone_size: .
v_call: TRBV24-1
cdr3_nt: TGTGCCACCAGTGATACCCGGACAGGATCCAACTATGGCTACACCTTC
cdr3_aa: CATSDTRTGSNYGYTF

j_call: TRBJ1-5
d_call: TRBD1
clone_size: .
v_call: TRBV6-5
cdr3_nt: TGTGCCAGCAGCCGGGACAGAGGTCAGCCCCAGCATTTT
cdr3_aa: CASSRDRGQPQHF

j_call: TRBJ2-7
d_call: .
clone_size: once
v_call: TRBV25-1
cdr3_nt: TGTGCCAGCAGTGCCCGACAGGACTACGAGCAGTACTTC
cdr3_aa: CASSARQDYEQYF

j_call: TRBJ1-5
d_call: .
clone_size: .
v_call: TRBV18
cdr3_nt: TGTGCCAGCTCACCCTCAACTACAGGGAGCAATCAGCCCCAGCATTTT
cdr3_aa: CASSPSTTGSNQPQHF

j_call: TRBJ2-3
d_call: TRBD1
clone_size: .
v_call: TRBV6-2/TRBV6-3
cdr3_nt: TGTGCCAGCAGTTACGGGGGTGGACAGGGCGAGGATACGCAGTATTTT
cdr3_aa: CASSYGGGQGEDTQYF

j_call: TRBJ2-7
d_call: TRBD2
clone_size: .
v_call: TRBV28
cdr3_nt: TGTGCCAGTCTGTCCGGGGGGGGTTCCTACGAGCAGTACTTC
cdr3_aa: CASLSGGGSYEQYF

j_call: TRBJ2-7
d_call: .
clone_size: .
v_call: TRBV5-5
cdr3_nt: TGTGCCAGCAGCTTATTCGCGGGCGAGCAGTACTTC
cdr3_aa: CASSLFAGEQYF

j_call: TRBJ2-7
d_call: TRBD1
clone_size: .
v_call: TRBV28
cdr3_nt: TGTGCCAGCAGTCCCGGACAGGGCTACGAGCAGTACTTT
cdr3_aa: CASSPGQGYEQYF

j_call: TRBJ2-3
d_call: .
clone_size: .
v_call: TRBV19
cdr3_nt: TGTGCCAGTAGTCGGCGGGGGCGATGGATAGATACGCAGTATTTT
cdr3_aa: CASSRRGRWIDTQYF

j_call: TRBJ2-3
d_call: .
clone_size: .
v_call: TRBV5-6
cdr3_nt: TGTGCCAGCAGCCTCACGGATACGCAGTATTTT
cdr3_aa: CASSLTDTQYF

j_call: TRBJ1-2
d_call: .
clone_size: .
v_call: TRBV28
cdr3_nt: TGTGCCAGCAGTTCCCCGACCACCAACTATGGCTACACCTTC
cdr3_aa: CASSSPTTNYGYTF

j_call: TRBJ1-1
d_call: .
clone_size: .
v_call: TRBV4-3
cdr3_nt: TGCGCCAGCAGGAAAACGTACAGGGAGGGCACTGAAGCTTTCTTT
cdr3_aa: CASRKTYREGTEAFF

j_call: TRBJ2-5
d_call: TRBD2
clone_size: .
v_call: TRBV7-6
cdr3_nt: TGTGCCAGCAGTCACCCTAGCGGGGGGGTTGGAGAGACCCAGTACTTC
cdr3_aa: CASSHPSGGVGETQYF

j_call: TRBJ1-4
d_call: .
clone_size: .
v_call: TRBV9
cdr3_nt: TGTGCCAGCAGCCACCCCATCACGACGAGGCCGGGTCCCCATGAAAAACTGTTTTTT
cdr3_aa: CASSHPITTRPGPHEKLFF

j_call: TRBJ1-5
d_call: TRBD1
clone_size: once
v_call: TRBV28
cdr3_nt: TGTGCCAGCAGTTTAAAGGATAAGGACAGGGCCTCATGGGTAGATCAGCCCCAGCATTTT
cdr3_aa: CASSLKDKDRASWVDQPQHF

j_call: TRBJ1-1
d_call: .
clone_size: .
v_call: TRBV5-1
cdr3_nt: TGCGCCAGCAGCTTTTACAGGAGGGCAATGAACACTGAAGCTTTCTTT
cdr3_aa: CASSFYRRAMNTEAFF

j_call: TRBJ2-1
d_call: .
clone_size: .
v_call: TRBV7-6
cdr3_nt: TGTGCCAGCAGCACAGAATTAGCTCGGGATGAGCAGTTCTTC
cdr3_aa: CASSTELARDEQFF

j_call: TRBJ1-1
d_call: .
clone_size: .
v_call: TRBV4-2
cdr3_nt: TGTGCCAGCAGCCAAGATGGAGGCACTGAAGCTTTCTTT
cdr3_aa: CASSQDGGTEAFF

j_call: TRBJ1-6
d_call: .
clone_size: once
v_call: TRBV2
cdr3_nt: TGTGCCAGCAGGGGGGAGGATTCACCCCTCCACTTT
cdr3_aa: CASRGEDSPLHF

j_call: TRBJ1-5
d_call: .
clone_size: .
v_call: TRBV20-1
cdr3_nt: TGCAGTGCCGGGGAGCCCCAGCATTTT
cdr3_aa: CSAGEPQHF

j_call: TRBJ1-5
d_call: .
clone_size: .
v_call: TRBV6-5
cdr3_nt: TGTGCCAGCAGAATTACCGTCGCTAGCAATCAGCCCCAGCATTTT
cdr3_aa: CASRITVASNQPQHF

j_call: TRBJ2-1
d_call: TRBD1
clone_size: few
v_call: TRBV5-1
cdr3_nt: TGCGCCAGCAGCGTAGGGGACAGGGGGTGGGACAATGAGCAGTTCTTC
cdr3_aa: CASSVGDRGWDNEQFF

j_call: TRBJ1-4
d_call: TRBD1
clone_size: .
v_call: TRBV5-5
cdr3_nt: TGTGCCAGCAGCTCTGAACAGGGGGCTCGGGAAAAACTGTTTTTT
cdr3_aa: CASSSEQGAREKLFF

j_call: TRBJ2-7
d_call: .
clone_size: .
v_call: TRBV6-5
cdr3_nt: TGTGCCAGCCTGTCTTGGGAGCAGTACTTC
cdr3_aa: CASLSWEQYF

j_call: TRBJ2-5
d_call: TRBD2
clone_size: .
v_call: TRBV10-3
cdr3_nt: TGTGCCATCAGTGGTGCTAGCGGGAGCCAAGAGACCCAGTACTTC
cdr3_aa: CAISGASGSQETQYF

j_call: TRBJ2-2
d_call: .
clone_size: .
v_call: TRBV14
cdr3_nt: TGTGCCAGCAGCCAACGAGTGGGGACCGGGGAGCTGTTTTTT
cdr3_aa: CASSQRVGTGELFF

j_call: TRBJ2-2
d_call: TRBD2
clone_size: .
v_call: TRBV12-3/TRBV12-4
cdr3_nt: TGTGCCAGCACGGGACTAGCGGCCGGGGAGCTGTTTTTT
cdr3_aa: CASTGLAAGELFF

j_call: TRBJ1-3
d_call: .
clone_size: .
v_call: TRBV10-3
cdr3_nt: TGTGCCATCAGTGAGGCTGGAGGGTCCGGAAACACCATATATTTT
cdr3_aa: CAISEAGGSGNTIYF

j_call: TRBJ2-1
d_call: .
clone_size: .
v_call: TRBV6-5
cdr3_nt: TGTGCCAGCAGTCGCGGACTAACCTCCTACAATGAGCAGTTCTTC
cdr3_aa: CASSRGLTSYNEQFF

j_call: TRBJ1-2
d_call: .
clone_size: .
v_call: TRBV6-5
cdr3_nt: TGTGCCAGCAGCCAAGACATCTATGGCTACACCTTC
cdr3_aa: CASSQDIYGYTF

j_call: TRBJ1-5
d_call: .
clone_size: .
v_call: TRBV6-5
cdr3_nt: TGTGCCAGCAGCGCTATTGGGCGCGATCAGCCCCAGCATTTT
cdr3_aa: CASSAIGRDQPQHF

j_call: TRBJ2-3
d_call: TRBD2
clone_size: .
v_call: TRBV7-8
cdr3_nt: TGTGCCAGCAGCCTCTCAGCGGGAGGGGTGTATTTT
cdr3_aa: CASSLSAGGVYF

j_call: TRBJ1-3
d_call: .
clone_size: .
v_call: TRBV18
cdr3_nt: TGTGCCAGCTCACCATCGGAACAGGGACACACCATATATTTT
cdr3_aa: CASSPSEQGHTIYF